A single T cell receptor (beta chain) is shown here with its context. It lacks a known antigen. No base quality information exists; no much larger clone differs at one position. The sample comes from a study of regulatory T cells in long-lasting Graves disease (dated by TCRdb to 2020 to 2022). With respect to the entire study: Antithyroid drugs had been taken for less than 3 months by newly diagnosed Graves' disease patients. A total of about 33 samples underwent TCR sequencing: around 13 from persistent and roughly 20 from newly diagnosed Graves' disease patients. Patients with persistent Graves' disease were compared with patients with newly diagnosed Graves' disease using TCR sequencing and RNA sequencing of peripheral blood. The study took place in China and was registered as a clinical trial.

Reading the label with the study, this specimen's time point is: newly diagnosed GD, antithyroid drugs for less than 3 months. RNA was extracted from PBMCs in TRIzol for both TCR sequencing and RNA sequencing. The diagnosis of Graves' disease followed American Thyroid Association guidelines. Patients for the study were recruited at an endocrinology department in Xi'an, China. Each patient gave approximately 10 milliliters of peripheral blood, collected in an EDTA anticoagulant tube. Ficoll Paque Plus density gradient separation was used to isolate PBMCs, and no further T cell sorting was done. An Agilent 2100 Bioanalyzer and agarose gel were used to check RNA quality, and a NanoDrop 2000 was used to measure RNA concentration. Library creation used multiplex PCR. Sequencing took place on an Illumina HiSeq 4000. CDR3 regions were amplified by Arm-PCR with iRepertoire HTBI primers to construct TCR beta libraries. Gel purification was performed on PCR products prior to sequencing. Concerning the study's data processing: Across samples, approximately 68 TRBV and roughly 15 TRBJ segments were identified and used for gene usage analysis of CDR3 amino acid clonotypes. COPE and FqMerger were used to merge the filtered high-quality paired reads into contigs. Contigs were aligned with BLAST to IMGT TRBV, TRBD and TRBJ reference genes, and CDR3 was defined per IMGT. Clonotypes above 0.1% frequency were classified as highly expanded clones. Shannon entropy was used to measure repertoire diversity, and the Gini coefficient was used to measure V-J evenness. A clonotype found in more than one individual was treated as public. The public reads were run again by TCRdb, first through fastp at Q25 and then through MiXCR, and only productive beta chains were kept. Here each entry gathers all rows of one CDR3 protein and keeps the most common genes and DNA. For this entry, the V and J calls and clone size follow TCRdb and not the study's own pipeline. For this sample the table gives some 460,000 distinct CDR3 sequences, of which 15% to 20% were detected only once. The ten biggest clones cover 12% of the sample.

Overall results and qualifications from the work: The authors noted that the small sample size was a limitation that may lower accuracy. The study examined only peripheral blood because the primary lesion, thyroid tissue, could not be accessed. Persistent Graves' disease patients showed lower TCR Shannon entropy and fewer highly expanded clones than newly diagnosed patients, suggesting clonal expansion. Patients with persistent disease shared more public clonotypes (about 2,700) than newly diagnosed patients did (approximately 970). Sequencing and analysis were limited to the TCR beta chain.

These data were also reused for a study on T cells in Graves' hyperthyroidism and ophthalmopathy. The second study's paper adds: Stable Graves' hyperthyroidism was defined as the absence of progression to ophthalmopathy over 18 months of follow-up. The hyperthyroidism patients were between 18 and 65 years old and newly diagnosed, with a disease duration of less than 2 months. The study excluded patients with uncontrolled infections, other autoimmune diseases, pregnancy or lactation. Diagnoses were established on the basis of clinical symptoms, serum thyroxine and TRAb, thyroid ultrasound, and orbital computed tomography. The first round of RT-PCR for the TCR CDR3 was performed with the HTBI primer set and the Qiagen OneStep RT-PCR kit. Most expanded thyroid clonotypes (frequency above 0.001) were also detected in blood, suggesting blood repertoires may reflect thyroid immune responses. Ophthalmopathy was separated from stable hyperthyroidism by a 13 V-J signature model, with over 85% sensitivity and about 81% specificity obtained in cross-validation and 80%/75% obtained in testing. In validation, progression to ophthalmopathy was predicted by the model with 70% to 71% sensitivity and about 72% specificity, a median of about 6.8 months before onset. To identify TCR V-J signatures that set the groups apart, the researchers used a discovery cohort of about a hundred patients, made up of approximately 43 with Graves' ophthalmopathy and some 56 with stable Graves' hyperthyroidism. Prospective prediction of ophthalmopathy was tested in an independent validation cohort consisting of 18 to 20 hyperthyroidism patients and 15 to 17 patients who later progressed to ophthalmopathy. The 75 to 100 discovery patients were randomly split 7:3 into training and test sets. In addition, the study compared T-cell repertoires in thyroid tissue and in blood from roughly 6 Graves' hyperthyroidism patients. After sampling, hyperthyroidism patients received methimazole starting at 30 mg daily, and ophthalmopathy patients received high-dose intravenous methylprednisolone. Libraries were constructed in a second round of multiplex PCR, after which size selection and purification were performed. The libraries were sequenced on an Illumina HiSeq2000 using paired-end 100 bp reads. SOAPnuke was used to process the raw data, removing reads that contained adapters or uncalled bases, had a mean Phred below 15, or lacked an exact match to the constant primer or identifier. High-quality paired reads were merged using COPE v1.2.5, and each unique nucleotide sequence was defined as a clonotype. MiTCR v1.1 was used to align the clonotypes against IMGT TRBV, TRBD and TRBJ reference segments. The analysis was restricted to V-J combinations with a frequency above 0.0001, which together covered 99.2% of the repertoires. A TCS score was defined as the ratio of F50 (clonal expansion) to E x V (chaos), with BLOSUM62-based TCRdist applied between CDR3 peptides within each V-J. Welch's t-statistics and random forest reduced 514 V-J features to 10 to 15, which were used in a naive Bayes classifier (R e1071). Sample size was not statistically predetermined, and blinding of investigators to group allocation was not performed. The paper describes TCR Vbeta CDR3 sequencing of more than 120 peripheral blood samples, made up of 43 ophthalmopathy patients, over 70 hyperthyroidism patients and 17 progressor patients.

The origin of this receptor is a middle-aged man with Graves disease. Donor details come from another sample of the same person, matched by shared clones. The specimen was peripheral blood mononuclear cells (PBMCs), collected at new diagnosis, from a patient treated with antithyroid drugs.

The base sequence is TGTGCCAGCAGCTTATTCACTAGCGGGGGGAACACCGGGGAGCTGTTTTTT. The resulting protein is CASSLFTSGGNTGELFF. This sequence uses TRBV7-9 and TRBJ2-2; TRBD2 matches 11 bases in the middle. Trimming leaves V shorter by 2 bases and J shorter by 1 base, with the junction holding 3 bases beyond the gene matches. Inclusive of the bounding cysteine and phenylalanine, the CDR3 is 17 residues long. Only the CDR3 portion is preserved as DNA: 51 bases, with reading frame beginning at the first base. The germline V gene (reference sequence) supplies CDR1 SEHNR and CDR2 FQNEAQ.